The 30 T cell receptor beta chains reported below all come from one sample, sequenced in a study of PD-L1 blockade in urothelial cancer. The table came from immunoSEQ multiplex PCR; TCRdb's copy has only in-frame clones and leaves some out. The sample records 30,000 to 40,000 clones, 80% to 90% being singletons. The sample in question was PBMCs, obtained around atezolizumab (anti-PD-L1) treatment. These receptors were obtained from a man aged 60-69 years with urothelial cancer.

This clone was recorded a few times. The rearrangement uses TRBV5-1 and TRBJ1-6; no clear D gene. V gave up 0 bases and J gave up 7 bases, with 8 bases separating them. This CDR3 contains 14 residues. The germline V gene has CDR1 SGHRS and CDR2 YFSETQ. The CDR3 nucleotides read TGCGCCAGCAGCTTGGGTCCGGGGAATTCACCCCTCCACTTT. This codes for CASSLGPGNSPLHF.

This clone was observed once. The rearrangement uses TRBV10-3 and TRBJ2-1, with D maybe TRBD2 (5 bases). The CDR3 has 14 residues. Germline V gene lookup returns CDR1 ENHRY and CDR2 SYGVKD. Trimming cost V 0 bases and J 6 bases, with 9 bases left between them. The CDR3 here is CAISESLTTNEQFF. The CDR3 DNA sequence: TGTGCCATCAGTGAGTCGTTGACTACCAATGAGCAGTTCTTC.

The chain is built from TRBV18 and TRBJ1-3; D may be TRBD1 (5 bases). V lost 3 bases, J lost 1 base, and 10 bases lay in between. This CDR3 contains 15 residues. Germline CDR1 is KGHSH and CDR2 is LQKENI. CDR3: CASSPVGGSGNTIYF. CDR3 nucleotides: TGTGCCAGCTCACCTGTCGGGGGGTCTGGAAACACCATATATTTT.

The chain has TRBV27 and TRBJ1-3; 9 positions match TRBD1. Germline lookup yields CDR1 MNHEY and CDR2 SMNVEV (reference sequence). V shed 5 bases and J 2 bases; nucleotides not matched to a gene: 7. This CDR3 is built from 16 residues. The CDR3 here is CASSPQGARTGNTIYF. The CDR3, as DNA: TGTGCCAGCAGTCCACAGGGGGCACGGACTGGAAACACCATATATTTT.

The chain has TRBV19 and TRBJ1-5; 7 nucleotides line up with TRBD1. This CDR3 spans 16 amino acids. Germline-derived CDR1 and CDR2 are LNHDA and SQIVND (reference sequence). Losses at the gene ends were 6 bases for V and 6 bases for J; bases not matched to a gene: 14. The CDR3 protein is CASRSPDGQDRQPQHF. In nucleotides, the CDR3 is TGTGCCAGTAGATCCCCAGACGGACAGGACCGTCAGCCCCAGCATTTT.

The chain joins TRBV20-1 to TRBJ1-2, with a possible D match to TRBD1 (6 bases). V was cut by 6 bases and J by 7 bases, with 12 bases left in between. The CDR3 runs 11 residues. Germline assignment: CDR1 DFQATT and CDR2 SNEGSKA (reference sequence). DNA of the CDR3: TGCAGTGCCAGGGGCAGTCTTGGCTACACCTTC. Its translation is CSARGSLGYTF.

This chain links TRBV14 with TRBJ2-6; perhaps TRBD2 as D (5 bases). Germline lookup yields CDR1 SGHDN and CDR2 FVKESK. Trimming pared 2 bases from V and 2 bases from J, leaving 10 bases between. The CDR3 length is 16 residues. CDR3 protein: CASSQMLGAGANVLTF. CDR3 DNA: TGTGCCAGCAGCCAAATGTTGGGAGCTGGGGCCAACGTCCTGACTTTC.

This sequence joins TRBV7-9 and TRBJ2-5; 8 nucleotides align to TRBD2. J gave up 5 bases and V 5 bases, and 7 bases lay outside the gene matches. CDR3 length equals 14 residues. Germline CDR1 and CDR2: SEHNR and FQNEAQ (reference sequence). The CDR3 nucleotides are TGTGCCAGCAGCGCTAGCGGGTCTGGGGAGACCCAGTACTTC. Its translation is CASSASGSGETQYF.

This clone was seen a few times. The V and J genes are TRBV6-5 and TRBJ2-3; 8 positions match TRBD2. Germline V gene sequence: CDR1 MNHEY, CDR2 SVGAGI. V trimming: 4 bases; J trimming: 5 bases; junction bases outside the gene matches: 8. The CDR3 has 15 amino acids. CDR3 in amino acids: CASSLSGGAIDTQYF. For the CDR3, the DNA is TGTGCCAGCAGTTTGTCCGGGGGGGCCATAGATACGCAGTATTTT.

The chain is built from TRBV15 and TRBJ1-5; no reliable D call. The V and J ends lost 0 bases and 2 bases respectively, with 8 bases between them. Germline CDR1 reads LNHNV; CDR2 reads YYDKDF (reference sequence). The CDR3 sequence is 15 residues long. The CDR3 nucleotides read TGTGCCACCAGCAGAGATGGGCAGGGCAATCAGCCCCAGCATTTT. This translates into CATSRDGQGNQPQHF.

V usage is TRBV7-2 and J usage is TRBJ1-6; tentatively, D is TRBD1 (6 bases). The CDR3 totals 16 residues. Trimming took off 5 bases at V and 7 bases at J, with 18 bases between the two ends. Germline V gene sequence: CDR1 SGHTA, CDR2 FQGNSA. This CDR3 reads CASSPEGGWINSPLHF. CDR3 nucleotides: TGTGCCAGCAGCCCCGAGGGGGGGTGGATCAATTCACCCCTCCACTTT.

The chain combines TRBV30 with TRBJ2-5; possibly TRBD2 for D (5 bases). The CDR3 runs to 12 residues. Germline CDR1 reads GTSNPN; CDR2 reads SVGIG (reference sequence). Deletions cut 4 bases from V and 2 bases from J, with 8 bases between. This CDR3 is CAWTTGQETQYF. CDR3 DNA sequence: TGTGCCTGGACGACGGGGCAAGAGACCCAGTACTTC.

The genes are TRBV5-6 and TRBJ1-4; TRBD1 is a possible D gene (5 bases). V dropped 7 bases and J dropped 5 bases, with 15 bases sitting between them. This CDR3 is built from 14 residues. CDR1 is SGHDT and CDR2 is YYEEEE in the germline V gene. The CDR3 DNA reads TGTGCCAGCGGTCCGGGGGGGATGAATGAAAAACTGTTTTTT. Translating gives CASGPGGMNEKLFF.

This chain links TRBV29-1 with TRBJ2-5, with 7 bases that match TRBD1. Germline trimming cut 3 bases from V and 4 bases from J; bases unmatched to any gene: 14. This CDR3 has 16 residues. Germline assignment: CDR1 SQVTM and CDR2 ANQGSEA. The CDR3 sequence: CSVDGDREVVRETQYF. In DNA, the CDR3 is TGCAGCGTTGACGGAGACAGGGAAGTAGTGAGAGAGACCCAGTACTTC.

This clone was recorded a few times. V is TRBV4-1 and J is TRBJ1-1; TRBD1 aligns across 9 bases. V lost 3 bases and J lost 7; bases outside the gene matches: 12. The CDR3 is 16 amino acids. Germline CDR1 is MGHRA and CDR2 is YSYEKL. The CDR3 DNA follows: TGCGCCAGCAGCCAGCTTTATCGGACAGGGGATGTTGAAGCTTTCTTT. This codes for CASSQLYRTGDVEAFF.

The gene calls are TRBV10-1 and TRBJ2-2; the match to TRBD2 covers 8 bases. The germline V gene has CDR1 WNHNN and CDR2 SYGVQD (reference sequence). V lost 3 bases, J lost 3 bases, and 6 bases stayed unmatched. CDR3 size: 16 residues. The CDR3 loop is CASSDPGLGDTGELFF. The DNA of the CDR3 is TGCGCCAGCAGTGATCCGGGACTAGGGGACACCGGGGAGCTGTTTTTT.

This chain connects TRBV27 to TRBJ1-1; D may be TRBD1 (5 bases). Germline CDR1 reads MNHEY; CDR2 reads SMNVEV (reference sequence). The CDR3 is 13 residues long. Trimming stripped 2 bases from V and 5 bases from J, with 9 bases between. CDR3 DNA sequence: TGTGCCAGCAGTTTAAGGAGGGGTACTGAAGCTTTCTTT. As protein: CASSLRRGTEAFF.

The J gene is TRBJ2-5, the V gene TRBV6-5; TRBD2 agrees at 7 bases. With V trimmed by 2 bases and J by 3 bases, 6 bases remained unmatched. Germline V gene data show CDR1 as MNHEY and CDR2 as SVGAGI. The CDR3 length is 15 residues. The CDR3 sequence is CASSYGWGGEETQYF. DNA for the CDR3: TGTGCCAGCAGTTACGGCTGGGGAGGGGAAGAGACCCAGTACTTC.

The chain employs TRBV27 and TRBJ2-7, with 7 bases that match TRBD2. Losses at the gene ends were 1 base for V and 6 bases for J; bases not matched to a gene: 3. Per the germline V gene, CDR1 is MNHEY and CDR2 is SMNVEV (reference sequence). The CDR3 sequence is 13 residues long. The DNA of the CDR3 is TGTGCCAGCAGTTTATGGGGAGGGAGCGAGCAGTACTTC. Translated: CASSLWGGSEQYF.

This chain joins TRBV6-5 and TRBJ2-2, with TRBD2 identical over 7 bases. The V segment lost 8 bases and the J segment 3 bases; nucleotides outside the gene matches: 6. This CDR3 contains 14 residues. From germline, CDR1 is MNHEY and CDR2 SVGAGI. This chain's CDR3 is CASFAGVHTGELFF. The CDR3 nucleotides are TGTGCCAGCTTCGCGGGGGTGCACACCGGGGAGCTGTTTTTT.

The chain has TRBV5-1 and TRBJ1-1; the match to TRBD1 covers 9 bases. The CDR3 contains 15 residues. Trimming at V came to 0 bases and at J to 4 bases, leaving 4 bases not matched to a gene. CDR1 is SGHRS and CDR2 is YFSETQ in the germline V gene. The CDR3 sequence: CASSLGGQGVTEAFF. DNA of the CDR3: TGCGCCAGCAGCTTGGGGGGACAGGGCGTCACTGAAGCTTTCTTT.

This clone was found a few times. The chain combines TRBV18 with TRBJ2-5; D not certain. The CDR3 is made up of 13 amino acids. Trimming shortened V by 4 bases and J by 4 bases, and 10 bases separated the two germline ends. Germline loops: CDR1 KGHSH, CDR2 LQKENI. CDR3 protein: CASSRSRGETQYF. The CDR3 DNA is TGTGCCAGCTCACGGTCTAGAGGAGAGACCCAGTACTTC.

This chain uses TRBV30 with TRBJ1-5; D unresolved. Germline V gives CDR1 GTSNPN, CDR2 SVGIG (reference sequence). The CDR3 spans 13 residues. The V and J ends lost 3 bases and 5 bases respectively, with 11 bases between them. For the CDR3, the DNA is TGTGCCTGGAGAACTGGAGAGGATCAGCCCCAGCATTTT. This gives the protein CAWRTGEDQPQHF.

The rearrangement joins TRBV6-1 to TRBJ2-7, with a tentative D call TRBD2 (6 bases). Trimming removed 5 bases at V and 1 base at J, with 15 bases between. Germline lookup yields CDR1 MNHNS and CDR2 SASEGT. The CDR3 consists of 15 residues. CDR3: CASSKAGRESYEQYF. In nucleotides, the CDR3 is TGTGCCAGCAGTAAGGCTGGACGGGAGTCCTACGAGCAGTACTTC.

The chain recombines TRBV7-9 with TRBJ1-5; TRBD1 is a possible D gene (6 bases). V shed 5 bases and J shed 4 bases, with 12 bases lying between them. The germline gives CDR1 SEHNR, CDR2 FQNEAQ (reference sequence). This CDR3 is 14 amino acids long. The CDR3 loop reads CASSNRDKNQPQHF. The CDR3 DNA follows: TGTGCCAGCAGCAACCGGGACAAGAATCAGCCCCAGCATTTT.

The genes are TRBV5-1 and TRBJ1-4; D might be TRBD1 (6 bases). The V gene's germline CDR1 is SGHRS and CDR2 YFSETQ. Trimming stripped 1 base from V and 7 bases from J, with 14 bases between. The CDR3 contains 15 residues. As DNA, the CDR3 is TGCGCCAGCAGCTTGTCACCAGGGGCTGGTGAAAAACTGTTTTTT. Protein product: CASSLSPGAGEKLFF.

The rearrangement joins TRBV28 to TRBJ1-1; D is uncertain. Per germline, CDR1 MDHEN and CDR2 SYDVKM. Trimming left V 3 bases short and J 1 base short, with 3 bases between. The CDR3 contains 12 residues. CDR3 sequence: CASSFRNTEAFF. The CDR3 DNA sequence: TGTGCCAGCAGTTTTAGGAACACTGAAGCTTTCTTT.

This clone was observed a single time. This chain connects TRBV2 to TRBJ2-2; 8 nucleotides align to TRBD2. CDR1 and CDR2 (germline): SNHLY, FYNNEI. The CDR3 consists of 14 residues. Trimming cost V 7 bases and J 7 bases; bases outside gene matches: 8. CDR3 sequence: CASKVGGADGELFF. In nucleotides, the CDR3 is TGTGCCAGCAAGGTCGGGGGGGCGGACGGGGAGCTGTTTTTT.

This clone was seen a single time. The J gene is TRBJ2-3, the V gene TRBV10-3; 12 positions match TRBD2. In germline, CDR1 is ENHRY, CDR2 SYGVKD. The CDR3 length is 13 residues. The V and J ends lost 11 bases and 6 bases, in that order; junction bases with no gene match: 6. CDR3 amino acids: CASSSGGADTQYF. CDR3 nucleotide sequence: TGTGCCTCATCTAGCGGGGGGGCCGATACGCAGTATTTT.

This clone was seen just once. This chain connects TRBV5-1 to TRBJ1-5; the D gene is possibly TRBD1 (5 bases). Trimming took 4 bases from V and 2 from J, leaving 10 bases between them. From germline, CDR1 is SGHRS and CDR2 YFSETQ. The CDR3 extends over 14 amino acids. CDR3 residues: CASSGGDGNQPQHF. In nucleotides, the CDR3 is TGCGCCAGCAGCGGAGGGGACGGCAATCAGCCCCAGCATTTT.